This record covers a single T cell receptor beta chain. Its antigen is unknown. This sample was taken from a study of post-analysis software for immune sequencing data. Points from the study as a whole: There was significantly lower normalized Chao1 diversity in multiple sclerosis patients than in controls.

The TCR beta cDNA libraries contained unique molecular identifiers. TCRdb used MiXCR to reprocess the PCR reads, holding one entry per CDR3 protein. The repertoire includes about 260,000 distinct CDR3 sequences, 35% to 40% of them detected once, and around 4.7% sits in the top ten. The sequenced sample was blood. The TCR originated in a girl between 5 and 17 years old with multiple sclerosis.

CDR3 region: CSARVPLLGSRETQYF. Here the CDR3 DNA reads TGCAGTGCTAGGGTACCGCTACTTGGGTCTCGAGAGACCCAGTACTTC. This sequence joins TRBV20-1 and TRBJ2-5; D gene unclear. The CDR3 runs to 16 residues. CDR1 DFQATT and CDR2 SNEGSKA come from the germline V gene (reference sequence). The V and J ends lost 3 bases and 4 bases respectively, with 21 bases between them.